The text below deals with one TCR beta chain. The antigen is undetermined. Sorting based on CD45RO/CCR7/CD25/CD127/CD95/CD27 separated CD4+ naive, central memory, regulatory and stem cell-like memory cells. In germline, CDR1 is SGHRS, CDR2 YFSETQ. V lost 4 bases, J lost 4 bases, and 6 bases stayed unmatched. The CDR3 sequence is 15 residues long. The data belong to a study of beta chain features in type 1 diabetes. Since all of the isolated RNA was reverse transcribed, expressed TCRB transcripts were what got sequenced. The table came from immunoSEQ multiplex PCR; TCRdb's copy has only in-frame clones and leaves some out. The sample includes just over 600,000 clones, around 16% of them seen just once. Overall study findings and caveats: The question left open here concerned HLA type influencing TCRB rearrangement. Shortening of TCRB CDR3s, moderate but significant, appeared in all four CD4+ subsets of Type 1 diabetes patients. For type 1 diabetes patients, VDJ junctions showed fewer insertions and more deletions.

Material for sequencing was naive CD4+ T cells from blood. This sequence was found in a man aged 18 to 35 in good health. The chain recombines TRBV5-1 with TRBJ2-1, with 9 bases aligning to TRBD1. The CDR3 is CASSRTTGGYNEQFF. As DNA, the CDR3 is TGCGCCAGCAGCCGGACGACAGGGGGTTACAATGAGCAGTTCTTC.